This T cell receptor (beta chain) was profiled in a study of blood T cell repertoires in COVID-19 (TCRdb year 2020). Turning to the overall study: Collaborator samples came from the United States, Italy and Spain and covered acute and convalescent phases of COVID-19. The material from the prospective study consisted of cDNA or gDNA derived from T cells, B-cell-depleted T cells, or PBMCs. The dataset comprised deeply sampled blood TCRbeta repertoires from subjects exposed to, actively infected with, or recovered from COVID-19. Where HLA class I and class II types were available, the types were taken from metadata supplied by the sample provider, not from assay-based typing. Nearly every sample came with metadata listing a de-identified subject ID, COVID-19 status, age in years and sex. The repertoires were made available in a free public database intended to serve as a resource for research on the immune response to SARS-CoV-2. Samples came from the ongoing ImmuneRACE study (first 160 participants) plus 1,254 subjects from 6 global collaborators. Summary of the overall study and its limitations: The quantity of clinical and demographic metadata differed by source and by participant and was supplied without curation.

This clone is regarded as medium-sized (0.01 to 0.1%). Its antigen remains unidentified. Qualities for individual bases were not recorded, and no much larger clone is one base off. The collaborating institutions used their own protocols to collect whole blood in K2EDTA tubes. For TCRbeta analysis, collaborators shipped samples in one of three forms: frozen whole blood, isolated PBMCs, or DNA extracted from either of those sample types. TCRbeta CDR3 regions were amplified from genomic DNA by means of the immunoSEQ Assay, a bias-controlled multiplex PCR. Processing in the source paper ran as follows. Nucleated cell counts per sample were estimated from amplification of reference gene primers within the assay. Sequence reads were collapsed and filtered to measure the absolute abundance of every unique TCRbeta CDR3 rearrangement. For each sample, productive Simpson clonality was calculated by taking the square root of Simpson's diversity index across productive rearrangements. This immuneACCESS table, as held by TCRdb, lists in-frame sequences with V and J called but not all clones. Of the missing ones, under half trace to an unresolved V gene in checked studies; the others have no known cause. V and J calls and clone size are copied from that table; D and trimming were computed from the DNA. Across this sample there are tens of thousands of clones, with 80% to 90% seen only once. 8% of the sample belongs to the ten largest clones.

Sequences SGHRS (CDR1) and YFSETQ (CDR2) are obtained from the germline V gene. Inclusive of the bounding cysteine and phenylalanine, the CDR3 is 16 residues long. Kept here is only the CDR3 DNA, which spans 48 bases and is read in frame from base 1. V was cut back by 0 bases and J by 2 bases, leaving a gap of 14 bases between them. The TCR was taken from a man between 50 and 59 years old with acute or convalescent COVID-19. The V and J segments used are TRBV5-1 and TRBJ2-5; TRBD1 is a weak D gene call, 5 bases matching. Sample: peripheral blood. The base sequence is TGCGCCAGCAGCTTGGCCGCGGACACTCCTCAAGAGACCCAGTACTTC. Translated, this is CASSLAADTPQETQYF.